One and the same sample provided the 31 T cell receptor beta chains below, sequenced in a study of Graves' ophthalmopathy and Graves' hyperthyroidism. The authors amplified TCR beta CDR3 regions, and they did so from RNA transcripts for repertoire sequencing. Investigators did first-round RT-PCR with HTBI primers, then second-round multiplex PCR. TCRdb reprocessed the multiplex PCR reads via MiXCR and lists one record per CDR3 protein. The profile covers approximately 700,000 distinct CDR3 sequences, with 40% appearing a single time and 44% taken by the ten largest. Material for sequencing was peripheral blood. Source of these receptors: an adult man with Graves' ophthalmopathy.

Points on this clonotype: This may stem from a read error, because a much larger clone lies one nucleotide away. The genes are TRBV7-3 and TRBJ1-6; no firm D call. CDR1 SGHTA and CDR2 FQGTGA come from the germline V gene. The CDR3 consists of 11 residues. The chain's CDR3 is CVSSTRGPLHF. The CDR3 region has the DNA TGTGTCAGCAGTACCCGCGGACCCCTCCACTTT.

The chain links TRBV6-2 or TRBV6-3 to TRBJ1-2; 7 bases align to TRBD1. Germline V gene data show CDR1 as MNHEY and CDR2 as SVGEGT. Germline trimming cut 7 bases from V and 2 bases from J; bases unmatched to any gene: 19. The CDR3 has 18 amino acids. The CDR3 DNA reads as TGTGCCAGCACCTCCCAAAGGGACAGTCTGTCATTCAACTATGGCTACACCTTC. Residues: CASTSQRDSLSFNYGYTF.

This clonotype was counted ten times or more. This chain links TRBV7-9 with TRBJ1-6; D possibly corresponds to TRBD1 (5 bases). The CDR3 consists of 14 residues. Germline V gene sequence: CDR1 SEHNR, CDR2 FQNEAQ (reference sequence). V was trimmed by 0 bases and J by 5 bases, leaving 5 bases between them. CDR3 DNA: TGTGCCAGCAGCTTAGCGACAGATAATTCACCCCTCCACTTT. Its translation: CASSLATDNSPLHF. The variable domain in full, with the rest retrieved from reference TRBV7-9 and TRBJ1-6, is DTGVSQNPRHKITKRGQNVTFRCDPISEHNRLYWYRQTLGQGPEFLTYFQNEAQLEKSRLLSDRFSAERPKGSFSTLEIQRTEQGDSAMYLCASSLATDNSPLHFGNGTRLTVT.

CDR3 region: CAIGTGGSGANVLTF. The CDR3 nucleotides are TGTGCCATTGGGACAGGGGGCTCTGGGGCCAACGTCCTGACTTTC. The chain uses TRBV24-1 and TRBJ2-6, with 11 bases lining up with TRBD1. Per the germline V gene, CDR1 is KGHDR and CDR2 is SFDVKD. The CDR3 covers 15 residues. J lost 0 bases, V lost 11 bases, and 2 bases had no gene match.

This chain connects TRBV14 to TRBJ1-1; TRBD1 aligns across 11 bases. J was trimmed by 5 bases and V by 8 bases; bases with no gene match: 16. CDR1 and CDR2 from the germline V gene are SGHDN and FVKESK. The CDR3 is 17 residues long. The CDR3 region is CASSSTRTGGMGTEAFF. As DNA, the CDR3 is TGTGCCAGCTCATCCACCCGGACAGGGGGCATGGGGACTGAAGCTTTCTTT.

This clonotype was seen only a few times. This chain joins TRBV2 and TRBJ2-7; 10 nucleotides agree with TRBD2. Germline V gene data show CDR1 as SNHLY and CDR2 as FYNNEI. The CDR3 length is 13 residues. After removal of 5 bases from V and 6 bases from J, the junction contained 4 bases not matched to a gene. For the CDR3, the DNA is TGTGCCAGCAGTTTCAGCGGGAGGGTCGAGCAGTACTTC. Translated: CASSFSGRVEQYF.

This rearrangement joins TRBV10-3 to TRBJ1-2, with 10 bases that match TRBD1. The CDR3 spans 13 residues. The J segment lost 8 bases and the V segment lost 5 bases, leaving 5 bases of the junction unmatched. Germline V gene lookup returns CDR1 ENHRY and CDR2 SYGVKD. The CDR3 loop reads CAISSGTGVGYTF. As DNA, the CDR3 is TGTGCCATCAGTAGTGGGACAGGGGTCGGCTACACCTTC.

This clonotype was counted ten times or more. This rearrangement joins TRBV20-1 to TRBJ2-7; the match to TRBD2 covers 8 bases. The CDR3 is 13 amino acids. The V segment lost 0 bases and the J segment 10 bases; nucleotides outside the gene matches: 8. Germline-derived CDR1 and CDR2 are DFQATT and SNEGSKA (reference sequence). The CDR3 reads CSARDGVAGSQYF. CDR3 bases: TGCAGTGCTAGAGATGGGGTAGCGGGGAGCCAGTACTTC.

The rearrangement joins TRBV7-8 to TRBJ1-2, with no clear D. CDR1 and CDR2 from the germline V gene are SGHVS and FQNEAQ. The CDR3 loop spans 13 amino acids. V was trimmed by 1 base and J by 8 bases, leaving 11 bases between them. CDR3 sequence (DNA): TGTGCCAGCAGCTTAGTTCTGGTAGCGGGCTACACCTTC. It is translated as CASSLVLVAGYTF.

This clonotype was detected a few times. The chain recombines TRBV19 with TRBJ1-5; 7 nucleotides match TRBD1. CDR1 is LNHDA and CDR2 is SQIVND in the germline V gene (reference sequence). This CDR3 is built from 16 residues. J lost 2 bases, V lost 5 bases, and 9 bases had no gene match. Here the CDR3 reads CASSASTGVGNQPQHF. The CDR3, as DNA: TGTGCCAGTAGTGCCTCCACAGGGGTTGGCAATCAGCCCCAGCATTTT.

Ten or more counts support this clonotype. V and J are TRBV29-1 and TRBJ1-1; TRBD1 matches 8 bases. Looked up from germline, CDR1 is SQVTM and CDR2 is ANQGSEA. J lost 4 bases, V lost 6 bases, and 1 base had no gene match. This CDR3 is built from 11 residues. The CDR3 bases are TGCAGCGTGGACAGGGCCACTGAAGCTTTCTTT. Translation gives CSVDRATEAFF. Full variable domain (rest looked up from reference TRBV29-1 and TRBJ1-1): SAVISQKPSRDICQRGTSLTIQCQVDSQVTMMFWYRQQPGQSLTLIATANQGSEATYESGFVIDKFPISRPNLTFSTLTVSNMSPEDSSIYLCSVDRATEAFFGQGTRLTVV.

The rearrangement links TRBV4-2 to TRBJ1-5; TRBD1 is a possible D gene (6 bases). The CDR3 is made up of 15 amino acids. Trimming took off 1 base at V and 6 bases at J, with 13 bases between the two ends. Germline CDR1 and CDR2: LGHNA and YNFKEQ. The CDR3 loop is CASSQVHDRSQPQHF. CDR3 DNA sequence: TGTGCCAGCAGCCAAGTCCACGACAGGTCTCAGCCCCAGCATTTT.

The chain couples TRBV7-3 to TRBJ1-1; D is unresolved. Trimming left V 2 bases short and J 4 bases short, with 17 bases between. CDR1 SGHTA and CDR2 FQGTGA come from the germline V gene. This CDR3 region has 16 residues. Here the CDR3 reads CASSLDSGRESTEAFF. Written as DNA, the CDR3 is TGTGCCAGCAGCTTAGATTCAGGACGGGAGAGCACTGAAGCTTTCTTT.

As concerns this clonotype: The final CDR3 position lacks the conserved phenylalanine or tryptophan, pointing to a likely read error. The DNA is omitted, as the CDR3 cannot be located on it reliably, and the CDR3 follows TCRdb's listing. The chain combines TRBV29-1 with TRBJ2-5. The germline V gene has CDR1 SQVTM and CDR2 ANQGSEA. The CDR3 totals 8 residues, both ends included. The CDR3 here is CSVEGGVS.

CDR3 nucleotides: TGTGCCACCAGCAGCCCGGGCGATCAAGGCGGCGGCTACACCTTC. It specifies CATSSPGDQGGGYTF. The chain carries TRBV15 and TRBJ1-2; D remains unclear. Germline loops: CDR1 LNHNV, CDR2 YYDKDF (reference sequence). V lost 3 bases and J lost 8, with 19 bases in between. The CDR3 consists of 15 residues. The variable domain in full, completed from reference TRBV15 and TRBJ1-2, reads DAMVIQNPRYQVTQFGKPVTLSCSQTLNHNVMYWYQQKSSQAPKLLFHYYDKDFNNEADTPDNFQSRRPNTSFCFLDIRSPGLGDTAMYLCATSSPGDQGGGYTFGSGTRLTVV.

The chain uses TRBV7-9 and TRBJ2-3; TRBD2 agrees at 10 bases. V shed 3 bases, J shed 6 bases, and the junction held 6 bases outside the gene matches. This CDR3 region has 15 residues. Germline assignment: CDR1 SEHNR and CDR2 FQNEAQ (reference sequence). CDR3 sequence: CASSFTSGEGDTQYF. The CDR3 nucleotides are TGTGCCAGCAGCTTTACTAGCGGGGAGGGGGATACGCAGTATTTT.

The chain recombines TRBV25-1 with TRBJ2-5; TRBD2 agrees at 12 bases. CDR1 MGHDK and CDR2 SYGVNS come from the germline V gene. The CDR3 covers 17 residues. The DNA of the CDR3 is TGTGCTAGAGATACGACTAGCGGGAGTGGTGGAGGGGAGACCCAGTACTTC. This encodes CARDTTSGSGGGETQYF.

The chain employs TRBV7-9 and TRBJ2-5; D is unclear. Germline lookup yields CDR1 SEHNR and CDR2 FQNEAQ (reference sequence). The V gene lost 5 bases and the J gene lost 5 bases, with 9 bases spanning the gap. This CDR3 is 12 amino acids long. The CDR3 is CASSEEPETQYF. Here the CDR3 DNA reads TGTGCCAGCAGCGAGGAACCGGAGACCCAGTACTTC.

The genes are TRBV12-3 or TRBV12-4 and TRBJ1-1; D may be TRBD1 (5 bases). The V and J ends lost 1 base and 10 bases respectively, with 19 bases between them. The CDR3 loop spans 15 amino acids. CDR3 DNA: TGTGCCAGCAGTTTAGTTAGTGGGGGAGATGACGGAGCTTTCTTT. It is translated as CASSLVSGGDDGAFF.

Worth noting for this clonotype: A much larger clone lies one base from this, so it may be a read error. This chain links TRBV9 with TRBJ1-2; possibly TRBD1 for D (5 bases). The CDR3 consists of 14 residues. V was cut by 4 bases and J by 7 bases, with 17 bases left in between. Germline V gene data show CDR1 as SGDLS and CDR2 as YYNGEE. In DNA, the CDR3 is TGTGCCAGCAGCTCAAGACAGACGGCTCGTGGCTACACCTTC. Its protein is CASSSRQTARGYTF. The whole variable domain, filled in from reference TRBV9 and TRBJ1-2, reads DSGVTQTPKHLITATGQRVTLRCSPRSGDLSVYWYQQSLDQGLQFLIQYYNGEERAKGNILERFSAQQFPDLHSELNLSSLELGDSALYFCASSSRQTARGYTFGSGTRLTVV.

There are a few counts of this clonotype. The chain carries TRBV29-1 and TRBJ2-3; 7 bases map to TRBD2. With V trimmed by 4 bases and J by 4 bases, 5 bases remained unmatched. The CDR3 extends over 13 amino acids. The germline V gene encodes CDR1 SQVTM and CDR2 ANQGSEA. CDR3 protein: CSVGGLVSDTQYF. For the CDR3, the DNA is TGCAGCGTTGGAGGACTAGTCTCAGATACGCAGTATTTT.

This clonotype was detected once. V is TRBV25-1 and J is TRBJ1-1; D unclear. CDR3 length equals 14 residues. V was cut by 5 bases and J by 5 bases, with 15 bases left in between. Germline V gives CDR1 MGHDK, CDR2 SYGVNS. CDR3 sequence reads: CASSYSLLDTEAFF. In DNA form, the CDR3 reads TGTGCCAGCAGTTACTCGCTTTTAGATACTGAAGCTTTCTTT. Variable domain in full (rest from reference TRBV25-1 and TRBJ1-1): EADIYQTPRYLVIGTGKKITLECSQTMGHDKMYWYQQDPGMELHLIHYSYGVNSTEKGDLSSESTVSRIRTEHFPLTLESARPSHTSQYLCASSYSLLDTEAFFGQGTRLTVV.

This sequence joins TRBV29-1 and TRBJ1-5; D not certain. The CDR3 runs to 13 residues. Germline CDR1 and CDR2: SQVTM and ANQGSEA. V was clipped by 8 bases and J by 0 bases, with 11 bases between them. In DNA, the CDR3 is TGCAGCTCCGGGAGGATTAGCAATCAGCCCCAGCATTTT. Residues: CSSGRISNQPQHF.

This clonotype was detected many times. The chain uses TRBV2 and TRBJ1-5, with 8 bases identical to TRBD1. CDR3 length: 13 amino acids. Germline loops: CDR1 SNHLY, CDR2 FYNNEI. V lost 10 bases, J lost 5 bases, and 7 bases stayed unmatched. CDR3 nucleotides: TGTGCCACCAGGACAGGGAATGATCAGCCCCAGCATTTT. Protein: CATRTGNDQPQHF.

This clonotype was recorded a few times. CDR3 sequence: CASSSNRVGTQYF. In DNA form, the CDR3 reads TGTGCCAGCAGCAGCAACAGGGTTGGGACCCAGTACTTC. The V call is TRBV7-9, the J call TRBJ2-5; maybe TRBD1 (6 bases). Germline-derived CDR1 and CDR2 are SEHNR and FQNEAQ (reference sequence). The germline V and J ends were trimmed by 5 bases and 7 bases, with 14 bases remaining between them. The CDR3 covers 13 residues.

The chain employs TRBV25-1 and TRBJ1-1; D gene uncertain. There are 12 residues in the CDR3. The germline gives CDR1 MGHDK, CDR2 SYGVNS. The V end was cut by 6 bases, the J end by 1 base, with 6 bases between. CDR3 in DNA: TGTGCCAGCAGGCAGACGAACACTGAAGCTTTCTTT. Its protein product is CASRQTNTEAFF.

As concerns this clonotype: One junction end disagrees with the germline gene, perhaps due to a read error. V usage is TRBV20-1 and J usage is TRBJ2-5; D call uncertain. Germline V gene data show CDR1 as DFQATT and CDR2 as SNEGSKA (reference sequence). The CDR3 has 12 residues. The CDR3 region is CSVNRDHETQYF. CDR3 in DNA: TGCAGTGTAAACAGAGACCATGAGACCCAGTACTTC.

In the case of this clonotype: The junction does not match germline at one end; this may be a read error. V usage is TRBV10-1 and J usage is TRBJ1-2; D is possibly TRBD1 (6 bases). This CDR3 is built from 13 residues. Germline-derived CDR1 and CDR2 are WNHNN and SYGVQD (reference sequence). CDR3 protein: CARGRIYDYGYTF. CDR3 in DNA: TGTGCCAGGGGACGGATTTACGACTATGGCTACACCTTC.

This clonotype has at least ten counts. The chain's CDR3 is CAIRSFSGTNTGELFF. The CDR3 coding sequence is TGTGCCATCAGGTCGTTTTCAGGGACGAACACCGGGGAGCTGTTTTTT. The chain couples TRBV10-3 to TRBJ2-2; tentatively, D is TRBD1 (5 bases). This CDR3 is 16 amino acids long. V was cut by 6 bases and J by 0 bases, with 14 bases left in between. The V gene's germline CDR1 is ENHRY and CDR2 SYGVKD.

The rearrangement links TRBV2 to TRBJ2-7, with D unresolved. Germline-derived CDR1 and CDR2 are SNHLY and FYNNEI. The CDR3 contains 17 residues. V gave up 6 bases and J gave up 1 base, with 22 bases separating them. For the CDR3, the DNA is TGTGCCAGCAGCTCCCTATCCGAACCTCCGGGTTCCTACGAGCAGTACTTC. This translates into CASSSLSEPPGSYEQYF.

This clonotype was seen at least ten times. This chain uses TRBV25-1 with TRBJ1-1; D unresolved. The CDR3 is 13 residues long. V lost 6 bases, J lost 2 bases, and 10 bases lay in between. Germline assignment: CDR1 MGHDK and CDR2 SYGVNS. This CDR3 is CASRSLSNTEAFF. The CDR3 coding sequence is TGTGCCAGCAGGAGCCTATCTAACACTGAAGCTTTCTTT.